This T cell receptor (beta chain) was documented in a study of cytomegalovirus exposure and HLA in healthy donors. The germline V gene encodes CDR1 MNHEY and CDR2 SMNVEV (reference sequence). The CDR3 is made up of 18 amino acids. Trimming removed 7 bases at V and 3 bases at J, with 22 bases between. Notes on this clone: Antigen specificity is unknown.

PCR primers comprised 60 Vbeta and 13 Jbeta primers. Only in-frame clones appear in the TCRdb table, and some are missing; sequencing was by immunoSEQ multiplex PCR. The sample has around 150,000 clones; approximately 86% are singletons. Findings of the study overall: It was reported that TCR beta sequences correctly inferred the HLA-A and HLA-B alleles for most subjects. HLA allele associations emerged for under 20,000 TCR beta sequences in a later analysis, at 0.05 false discovery rate.

This TCR was sampled from a woman aged 18-35 years in good health and CMV-seronegative. V and J are TRBV27 and TRBJ1-6; D is perhaps TRBD1 (6 bases). The sequenced material came from PBMCs. The CDR3 region has the DNA TGTGCCAGCAAGTCATTTCGGGGGGGGGCTAACTATAATTCACCCCTCCACTTT. Its protein is CASKSFRGGANYNSPLHF.